A selection of T cell receptor beta chains follows, all from one sample in a study of shared clonotypes between healthy human individuals. Produced via immunoSEQ multiplex PCR; TCRdb's table is partial and in-frame only. This table has roughly 1,000,000 clones, 75% to 80% appearing once. The sequencing sample was made of memory CD4+ T cells from PBMCs. The receptors originated from a man between 18 and 29 years old in good health. Some clones in this sample may be carry-over from other donors' samples. Both conserved end residues are part of each CDR3. The order of the fields is D gene, J gene, CDR3 length, V gene, clone size, CDR3 DNA, CDR3 protein. A D gene is named only where the DNA matches it firmly. Clone size appears in some rows only: once, few, many, or a class for an expanded clone.

- TRBJ1-4 12 TRBV28 - TGTGCCAGCAGTCTCAGGGACGAAAAACTGTTTTTT CASSLRDEKLFF
TRBD1 TRBJ2-2 16 TRBV18 once TGTGCCAGCTCACCGCTGGGACAGGGTAGGTCCGGGGAGCTGTTTTTT CASSPLGQGRSGELFF
TRBD1 TRBJ2-5 13 TRBV11-1 - TGTGCCAGCAGGGTGACAGGGGGTGAGACCCAGTACTTC CASRVTGGETQYF
TRBD2 TRBJ2-2 16 TRBV19 once TGTGCCAGCCGAGATTTTAGCGGGAGCGGCACCGGGGAGCTGTTTTTT CASRDFSGSGTGELFF
- TRBJ2-1 12 TRBV7-9 - TGTGCCAGCAGCTCTCACTCTAGCCGGGGGTTCTTC CASSSHSSRGFF
- TRBJ1-2 15 TRBV23-1 - TGCGCCAGCAGTCAATATAATCCGCAAATCGGTGGCTACACCTTC CASSQYNPQIGGYTF
TRBD2 TRBJ2-7 15 TRBV11-2 - TGTGCCAGCAGCAGAGGACTAGCGGGATTTTACGAGCAGTACTTC CASSRGLAGFYEQYF
- TRBJ2-5 14 TRBV7-9 - TGTGCCAGCAGCCAAGTGGGACTGCAAGAGACCCAGTACTTC CASSQVGLQETQYF
TRBD1 TRBJ2-7 17 TRBV9 - TGTGCCAGCAGCCCCCCCCGTAGAGGACAGGGACCAAACGAGCAGTACTTC CASSPPRRGQGPNEQYF
- TRBJ1-2 17 TRBV7-9 - TGTGCCAGCAGCCGGCGGGGTGAGAGTGGTTCTAACTATGGCTACACCTTC CASSRRGESGSNYGYTF
- TRBJ2-7 14 TRBV5-1 - TGCGCCAGCAGCGCCGCGACAGGCTCCTACGAGCAGTACTTC CASSAATGSYEQYF
- TRBJ2-3 11 TRBV9 once TGTGCCAGCAGCGTAGGAAGTACGCAGTATTTT CASSVGSTQYF
- TRBJ1-1 8 TRBV20-1 few TGCAGTGCTAGCAGGGCTTTCTTT CSASRAFF
- TRBJ2-7 15 TRBV7-8 once TGTGCCAGCAGCGTACTAGCCATTAGCTCCTACGAGCAGTACTTC CASSVLAISSYEQYF
TRBD1 TRBJ2-7 15 TRBV2 once TGTGCCAGCAGCGGCGGACAGGGCCCCACCTACGAGCAGTACTTC CASSGGQGPTYEQYF
TRBD2 TRBJ2-3 16 TRBV7-2 once TGTGCCAGCAGCTCTGGACTAGCGGGAGTCGCAGATACGCAGTATTTT CASSSGLAGVADTQYF
- TRBJ1-2 14 TRBV2 few TGTGCCACCCTGAGGGGGGGCCGTAACTATGGCTACACCTTC CATLRGGRNYGYTF
TRBD2 TRBJ2-2 14 TRBV6-1 - TGTGCCAGCAGAGCGGGGCCGAACACCGGGGAGCTGTTTTTT CASRAGPNTGELFF
- TRBJ2-5 18 TRBV18 - TGTGCCAGCTCACCGAAGGCGTGGGGGTCCAGCGCTGAAGAGACCCAGTACTTC CASSPKAWGSSAEETQYF
- TRBJ2-1 16 TRBV30 - TGTGCCTGGAGTGAGGCGGGGAAGACCTCCTACAATGAGCAGTTCTTC CAWSEAGKTSYNEQFF
TRBD1 TRBJ1-1 14 TRBV5-6 once TGTGCCAGCAGCTGGGGACAGGGATACACTGAAGCTTTCTTT CASSWGQGYTEAFF
- TRBJ2-2 13 TRBV28 - TGTGCCAGCAGTTTACCGAACACCGGGGAGCTGTTTTTT CASSLPNTGELFF
- TRBJ1-1 13 TRBV28 - TGTGCCAGCGGAGGACAGATGAACACTGAAGCTTTCTTT CASGGQMNTEAFF
TRBD2 TRBJ2-5 17 TRBV9 - TGTGCCAGCAGCGTCGGACTAGCGGGAGGTGGGCAAGAGACCCAGTACTTC CASSVGLAGGGQETQYF
TRBD1 TRBJ1-2 14 TRBV5-1 - TGCGCCAGCAGCTGGGGACAGGGAGGTTATGGCTACACCTTC CASSWGQGGYGYTF
- TRBJ2-7 15 TRBV5-1 - TGCGCCAGCAGCTTGGACGGGACCTTTAACTACGAGCAGTACTTC CASSLDGTFNYEQYF
TRBD1 TRBJ2-7 19 TRBV7-6 - TGTGCCAGCAGCTTACTCCCGCGTGGGGGGACAGGGGGCGGCTACGAGCAGTACTTC CASSLLPRGGTGGGYEQYF
TRBD1 TRBJ2-3 14 TRBV6-5 - TGTGCCAGCAGCAGACAGGGGAGGACAGATACGCAGTATTTT CASSRQGRTDTQYF
- TRBJ1-2 14 TRBV18 - TGTGCCAGCTCACCATTGTCCGTTAACTATGGCTACACCTTC CASSPLSVNYGYTF
TRBD2 TRBJ2-1 14 TRBV7-3 - TGTGCCAGCAGCGCTTCTAGCGGGGCTTTGGAGCAGTTCTTC CASSASSGALEQFF
- TRBJ2-7 14 TRBV5-3 - TGTGCCAGAAGCAAGGAGGGGGCGATCTACGAGCAGTACTTC CARSKEGAIYEQYF
TRBD2 TRBJ2-1 15 TRBV7-3 - TGTGCCAGCAGCTCCGGGACTAGCGGATACAATGAGCAGTTCTTC CASSSGTSGYNEQFF
- TRBJ2-3 17 TRBV25-1 - TGTGCCAGCAGTTTTAGACCGACTTTGGGGAGGCCAGATACGCAGTATTTT CASSFRPTLGRPDTQYF
TRBD2 TRBJ2-1 17 TRBV5-4 - TGTGCCAGCAGCCCCGGGACTAGCGGGGGCTCCTACAATGAGCAGTTCTTC CASSPGTSGGSYNEQFF
- TRBJ1-1 12 TRBV7-9 few TGTGCCAGCAGCGTTAGACAGTTTGAAGCTTTCTTT CASSVRQFEAFF
TRBD1 TRBJ1-2 15 TRBV27 - TGTGCCAGCAGCCCGAGGGACAGGCCGACTTTAGGCTACACCTTC CASSPRDRPTLGYTF
- TRBJ2-3 13 TRBV6-5 - TGTGCCAGCAGGACGGACGGCACAGATACGCAGTATTTT CASRTDGTDTQYF
- TRBJ1-2 14 TRBV28 - TGTGCCAGCAGTTTCCAGGCTGGGAACTATGGCTACACCTTC CASSFQAGNYGYTF
- TRBJ1-1 14 TRBV9 once TGTGCCAGCAGCGTAGCGGGACTTAACACTGAAGCTTTCTTT CASSVAGLNTEAFF
TRBD1 TRBJ2-7 15 TRBV6-6 - TGTGCCAGCAGTTCCCCCGGACAGGGAGTGAGGGAGCAGTACTTC CASSSPGQGVREQYF
- TRBJ1-5 13 TRBV9 - TGTGCCAGCAGCGTATGGGGGAATCAGCCCCAGCATTTT CASSVWGNQPQHF
- TRBJ1-3 15 TRBV5-1 - TGCGCCAGCAGCCCCGGGGCACCCTCTGGAAACACCATATATTTT CASSPGAPSGNTIYF
TRBD1 TRBJ1-5 15 TRBV6-1 few TGTGCCAGCAGTGAAGCGACAGGGTCGCGTCAGCCCCAGCATTTT CASSEATGSRQPQHF
- TRBJ2-7 13 TRBV29-1 - TGCAGCGGAGGACTGGGAGAGTCGTACGAGCAGTACTTC CSGGLGESYEQYF
TRBD1 TRBJ2-5 16 TRBV19 - TGTGCCAGTAGTATCACCGGGACAGGGGGACAAGAGACCCAGTACTTC CASSITGTGGQETQYF
- TRBJ1-5 13 TRBV5-3 - TGTGCCGCCTTCGAGGGGTGGGATCAGCCCCAGCATTTT CAAFEGWDQPQHF
TRBD1 TRBJ2-5 13 TRBV6-1 - TGTGCCAGCAGCCACACAGGGGGAGAGACCCAGTACTTC CASSHTGGETQYF
- TRBJ2-2 15 TRBV15 - TGTGCCACCAGCAGAGATCGAGGGAGGACCGGGGAGCTGTTTTTT CATSRDRGRTGELFF
- TRBJ2-1 10 TRBV19 - TGTGCCAGCGGCCTAGCTCATCGGTTCTTC CASGLAHRFF
- TRBJ2-2 14 TRBV9 - TGTGCCAGCAGCACCCTAGACGGGACCGGGGAGCTGTTTTTT CASSTLDGTGELFF
- TRBJ2-1 13 TRBV5-1 - TGCGCCAGCAGTTCAACAGGGAGTCGTGAGCAGTTCTTC CASSSTGSREQFF
- TRBJ2-3 12 TRBV29-1 - TGCAGCGTTGACGAGGGCACAGATACGCAGTATTTT CSVDEGTDTQYF
- TRBJ2-2 13 TRBV5-1 - TGCGCCAGTCATAAAGGCGCGACCGGGGAGCTGTTTTTT CASHKGATGELFF
TRBD1 TRBJ2-3 14 TRBV28 - TGTGCCAGCAGGGGGACAGTTCTCACAGATACGCAGTATTTT CASRGTVLTDTQYF
- TRBJ2-5 12 TRBV11-1 - TGTGCCAGCAGCCCCGTGGGGGAGACCCAGTACTTC CASSPVGETQYF